This is a list of T cell receptor beta chains from one sample in a study of a mutant IDH1 vaccine in newly diagnosed glioma. Assay: immunoSEQ multiplex PCR; the TCRdb copy retains only in-frame clones and omits some. In the table there are tens of thousands of clones, less than 90% of which are singletons. Antigens of these TCRs are unknown. Material: PBMCs, obtained from a glioma patient whose treatment included an IDH1 peptide vaccine. The receptors were gathered from a man between 18 and 35 years old with glioma. CDR3s leave out the opening cysteine and the closing phenylalanine or tryptophan. Fields, in order: CDR3 protein, J gene, V gene.

ASSQDEGDNYGYT,TRBJ1-2,TRBV4-3
ASSMDVNTEAF,TRBJ1-1,TRBV19
ASSSGTSGTHEQY,TRBJ2-7,TRBV6-5
ASSPGTLRTDTQY,TRBJ2-3,TRBV5-4
AWIRTGRPHQPQH,TRBJ1-5,TRBV30
ASSLSTWADNQPQH,TRBJ1-5,TRBV11-2
ASSLPDYEQY,TRBJ2-7,TRBV7-9
ASSPYLIAGAGETQY,TRBJ2-5,TRBV5-5
ASAAERGGELF,TRBJ2-2,TRBV19
ASSLETSGGTLGTDTQY,TRBJ2-3,TRBV4-2
ASSEVSRGEKLF,TRBJ1-4,TRBV2
ASSQSTGLGGYEQY,TRBJ2-7,TRBV4-3
AWSMGRYGYT,TRBJ1-2,TRBV30
ASSRGSNAYEQY,TRBJ2-7,TRBV5-6
ASSVAWRGDYGYT,TRBJ1-2,TRBV9
ASRKRGLAGAEQF,TRBJ2-1,TRBV19
ASSLWTARAFSFSYNEQF,TRBJ2-1,TRBV5-1
ASIRTSGTDTQY,TRBJ2-3,TRBV7-2
ASQMGGGGRATDTQY,TRBJ2-3,TRBV5-4
ASSSGRGAYGYT,TRBJ1-2,TRBV28
ASSVGTMGRQAF,TRBJ1-1,TRBV5-5
ASSLPSGGDEQF,TRBJ2-1,TRBV28
ASRLTGGGQPQH,TRBJ1-5,TRBV2
ASSLGHRDIEDEQF,TRBJ2-1,TRBV5-1
ASSQGSGYEQY,TRBJ2-7,TRBV4-3
ASSQDGGTNEKLF,TRBJ1-4,TRBV4-3